Following are 10 T cell receptor beta chains from one sample sequenced in a study of T cell repertoires in cytomegalovirus infection. TCRdb fed the reads into MiXCR, producing one record per CDR3 protein. Of nearly 650,000 distinct CDR3 sequences in the sample, 24% were seen once. The sequenced sample was CD8+ T cells from PBMCs. These receptors originate from a human donor in good health (CMV status not recorded). Some clones in this sample may be carry-over from other donors' samples.

In its sample, this clonotype was seen a few times. J is TRBJ1-1 and V is TRBV25-1, with D maybe TRBD1 (6 bases). V shed 7 bases and J shed 4 bases, with 10 bases lying between them. CDR1 is MGHDK and CDR2 is SYGVNS in the germline V gene. The CDR3 covers 12 residues. The CDR3 sequence: CASKIRGTEAFF. The CDR3 DNA is TGTGCCAGCAAGATCAGGGGCACTGAAGCTTTCTTT.

This clonotype has a handful of counts. The CDR3 spells CASNQWDSALYNEQFF. CDR3 in DNA: TGTGCCAGCAACCAGTGGGACTCTGCGCTCTACAATGAGCAGTTCTTC. The chain uses TRBV6-2 or TRBV6-3 and TRBJ2-1; a weak D match, TRBD2 (6 bases). CDR3 length equals 16 residues. Germline-derived CDR1 and CDR2 are MNHEY and SVGEGT. The V gene lost 7 bases and the J gene lost 3 bases, with 19 bases spanning the gap.

This chain links TRBV7-9 with TRBJ2-1; no reliable D call. CDR3 length equals 16 residues. V lost 5 bases and J lost 6, with 20 bases in between. Per the germline V gene, CDR1 is SEHNR and CDR2 is FQNEAQ (reference sequence). CDR3 protein: CASSNGLRVLRNEQFF. Written as DNA, the CDR3 is TGTGCCAGCAGCAACGGGCTCCGGGTCCTACGCAATGAGCAGTTCTTC. The full variable domain, rest sourced from reference TRBV7-9 and TRBJ2-1, is DTGVSQNPRHKITKRGQNVTFRCDPISEHNRLYWYRQTLGQGPEFLTYFQNEAQLEKSRLLSDRFSAERPKGSFSTLEIQRTEQGDSAMYLCASSNGLRVLRNEQFFGPGTRLTVL.

DNA of the CDR3: TGCAGTGCTAGAGAGTATCCCCGTACTGAAGCTTTCTTT. It specifies CSAREYPRTEAFF. The V gene is TRBV20-1, the J gene TRBJ1-1; no reliable D call. Per germline, CDR1 DFQATT and CDR2 SNEGSKA (reference sequence). The CDR3 has 13 residues. V was pared by 0 bases and J by 5 bases, with 10 bases between.

V and J are TRBV9 and TRBJ2-3, with D perhaps matching TRBD1 (6 bases). Trimming left V 4 bases short and J 2 bases short, with 11 bases between. Germline assignment: CDR1 SGDLS and CDR2 YYNGEE. This CDR3 contains 14 residues. CDR3 in DNA: TGTGCCAGCAGCCCTTACAGGGTCACAGATACGCAGTATTTT. Protein product: CASSPYRVTDTQYF.

The J gene is TRBJ2-2, the V gene TRBV20-1; unclear D gene. This CDR3 is built from 12 residues. CDR1 is DFQATT and CDR2 is SNEGSKA in the germline V gene (reference sequence). V was clipped by 2 bases and J by 6 bases, with 7 bases between them. DNA for the CDR3: TGCAGTGCTAGACTTCCACCCGGGGAGCTGTTTTTT. Translating it yields CSARLPPGELFF.

The sample holds a few counts of this clonotype. In nucleotides, the CDR3 is TGTGCCAGCAGCTTAGAAAGGAGGGGACAGGGTGTTACCGGGGAGCTGTTTTTT. Encoded protein: CASSLERRGQGVTGELFF. The gene calls are TRBV7-8 and TRBJ2-2, with TRBD1 identical over 9 bases. Germline trimming cut 1 base from V and 5 bases from J; bases unmatched to any gene: 11. This CDR3 has 18 amino acids. Germline V CDR1 and CDR2: SGHVS, FQNEAQ.

This chain uses TRBV10-2 with TRBJ1-2; D is perhaps TRBD1 (6 bases). CDR3 length equals 13 residues. Trimming took off 8 bases at V and 7 bases at J, with 17 bases between the two ends. Germline CDR1 and CDR2: WSHSY and SAAADI. The CDR3 DNA sequence: TGCGCCAGCGACCCGGGGGGCAATCCTGGCTACACCTTC. Translated, it gives CASDPGGNPGYTF.

This clonotype was seen a few times. The rearrangement links TRBV9 to TRBJ2-1; D is ambiguous. Trimming pared 0 bases from V and 0 bases from J, leaving 7 bases between. Germline CDR1 reads SGDLS; CDR2 reads YYNGEE. The CDR3 loop spans 15 amino acids. CDR3 sequence reads: CASSVEPGSYNEQFF. The CDR3, as DNA: TGTGCCAGCAGCGTAGAGCCGGGCTCCTACAATGAGCAGTTCTTC.

This clonotype was picked up a small number of times. The chain combines TRBV2 with TRBJ1-1; D remains unclear. The CDR3 sequence is 14 residues long. The V end was cut by 0 bases, the J end by 2 bases, with 7 bases between. Germline V gives CDR1 SNHLY, CDR2 FYNNEI. The CDR3 protein is CASSEAQRNTEAFF. CDR3 bases: TGTGCCAGCAGTGAAGCACAAAGAAACACTGAAGCTTTCTTT.